A selection of T cell receptor beta chains follows, all from one sample in a study of beta chain features in type 1 diabetes. Sequenced by immunoSEQ multiplex PCR; TCRdb stores in-frame clones only, minus some. The repertoire consists of roughly 140,000 clones, with around 10% occurring once and the leading ten covering about 2%. The sample was central memory CD4+ T cells from blood. These receptors were obtained from a man younger than 35 in good health. The CDR3 runs from the conserved cysteine through the conserved F or W. A D gene is named only where the DNA matches it firmly. Where a row states a size, it is once, few, many or the class of an expanded clone; other rows omit it.

size	V	J	D	CDR3	DNA
few	TRBV5-1	TRBJ2-1	NA	CASSRGTSGNEQFF	TGCGCCAGCAGCAGGGGGACTTCAGGAAATGAGCAGTTCTTC
NA	TRBV10-3	TRBJ2-1	TRBD2	CAISDGTSVNEQFF	TGTGCCATCAGTGACGGGACTAGCGTCAATGAGCAGTTCTTC
few	TRBV5-1	TRBJ2-5	TRBD2	CASSLEGDSGTDYYKETQYF	TGCGCCAGCAGCCTGGAGGGAGATAGCGGGACGGATTACTACAAAGAGACCCAGTACTTC
NA	TRBV28	TRBJ2-7	NA	CASSSPGTLDEQYF	TGTGCCAGCAGTTCCCCAGGGACTCTTGACGAGCAGTACTTC
few	TRBV29-1	TRBJ1-4	TRBD1	CSVAGGRGEKLFF	TGCAGCGTTGCAGGGGGCCGAGGTGAAAAACTGTTTTTT
few	TRBV19	TRBJ2-7	TRBD1	CASSSRENRGDEQYF	TGTGCCAGTAGCTCCCGAGAAAACAGGGGGGACGAGCAGTACTTC
few	TRBV29-1	TRBJ2-3	TRBD2	CSVDGSGRSSTDTQYF	TGCAGCGTTGACGGTAGCGGGAGGTCTAGCACAGATACGCAGTATTTT
NA	TRBV19	TRBJ2-3	NA	CASNYGAASTDTQYF	TGTGCCAGTAACTATGGGGCGGCGAGCACAGATACGCAGTATTTT
NA	TRBV5-4	TRBJ2-7	TRBD1	CASSWGGTGNIYEQYF	TGTGCCAGCAGCTGGGGAGGGACAGGGAATATATACGAGCAGTACTTC
few	TRBV7-8	TRBJ2-3	NA	CASSLGVSTDTQYF	TGTGCCAGCAGCTTAGGAGTTAGCACAGATACGCAGTATTTT
few	TRBV19	TRBJ2-7	TRBD1	CASSIASGQGYEQYF	TGTGCCAGTAGTATAGCCTCCGGACAGGGCTACGAGCAGTACTTC
few	TRBV28	TRBJ1-1	NA	CASSLGFTGTEAFF	TGTGCCAGCAGTTTGGGGTTTACCGGCACTGAAGCTTTCTTT
many	TRBV4-3	TRBJ2-5	NA	CASSQVGVQETQYF	TGCGCCAGCAGCCAAGTAGGGGTCCAAGAGACCCAGTACTTC
few	TRBV7-9	TRBJ1-2	NA	CASSLSSSAMAGTF	TGTGCCAGCAGCTTATCCTCGTCGGCTATGGCTGGCACCTTC
NA	TRBV15	TRBJ2-1	NA	CATSREGEQFF	TGTGCCACCAGCAGAGAGGGGGAGCAGTTCTTC
few	TRBV18	TRBJ2-7	NA	CASSQPPKGSLAGYEQYF	TGTGCCAGCTCACAGCCCCCTAAAGGGTCATTGGCGGGATACGAGCAGTACTTC
few	TRBV25-1	TRBJ1-4	NA	CASSEWASNEKLFF	TGTGCCAGCAGTGAATGGGCCAGTAATGAAAAACTGTTTTTT
NA	TRBV5-1	TRBJ2-5	NA	CASSLASHQETQYF	TGCGCCAGCAGCTTGGCTAGCCATCAAGAGACCCAGTACTTC
NA	TRBV7-2	TRBJ2-7	NA	CASSLGAGEREQYF	TGTGCCAGCAGCTTAGGGGCAGGAGAACGCGAGCAGTACTTC
few	TRBV18	TRBJ2-7	NA	CASSPRNGVYEQYF	TGTGCCAGCTCACCACGCAACGGAGTCTACGAGCAGTACTTC
few	TRBV7-9	TRBJ2-5	NA	CASSMQETQYF	TGTGCCAGCAGTATGCAAGAGACCCAGTACTTC
few	TRBV7-3	TRBJ2-2	TRBD1	CASSLTGTNTGELFF	TGTGCCAGCAGCTTGACAGGGACGAACACCGGGGAGCTGTTTTTT
NA	TRBV4-2	TRBJ2-1	TRBD2	CASSQEPLSGAGIYNEQFF	TGTGCCAGCAGCCAAGAGCCCCTTTCGGGAGCGGGAATTTACAATGAGCAGTTCTTC
few	TRBV7-2	TRBJ2-7	NA	CASSLGPGTGYEQYF	TGTGCCAGCAGCTTAGGTCCCGGGACGGGCTACGAGCAGTACTTC
many	TRBV4-1	TRBJ2-5	TRBD2	CASSQESSGVGETQYF	TGCGCCAGCAGCCAAGAATCTAGCGGGGTTGGAGAGACCCAGTACTTC
few	TRBV5-1	TRBJ2-7	TRBD2	CASSPGTSGYEQYF	TGCGCCAGTTCTCCCGGGACTAGCGGCTACGAGCAGTACTTC
NA	TRBV11-2	TRBJ2-6	NA	CASSLAARRPSGANVLTF	TGTGCCAGCAGCTTAGCCGCCAGGAGACCCTCTGGGGCCAACGTCCTGACTTTC
NA	TRBV2	TRBJ2-3	TRBD1	CASRPRGRAVTDTQYF	TGTGCCAGCAGACCAAGGGGGCGGGCGGTCACAGATACGCAGTATTTT
few	TRBV6-6	TRBJ1-3	NA	CASSYGGNTIYF	TGTGCCAGCAGTTACGGTGGAAACACCATATATTTT